This T cell receptor beta chain was captured in a study of cytomegalovirus exposure and HLA in healthy donors. Looking at the study overall: Tens of millions of unique TCRs, all from HLA-typed donors, were included in an early release of the data.

Germline CDR1 reads SGHRS; CDR2 reads YFSETQ. The CDR3 has 14 residues. V lost 3 bases, J lost 6 bases, and 7 bases stayed unmatched. In regard to this clone: Its specificity is unknown.

Study-level points and caveats: In a later analysis, several top co-occurrence clusters appeared linked to parvovirus B19, influenza, CMV and Epstein-Barr virus.

Primers: 60 Vbeta forward and 13 Jbeta reverse. Some clones are missing from TCRdb's copy, which holds only in-frame ones; the method was immunoSEQ multiplex PCR. Of 150,000 or so clones in the sample, less than 90% were seen once. The chain recombines TRBV5-1 with TRBJ1-2; 8 positions agree with TRBD1. The sequence came from a male donor in good health and CMV-seropositive. The sample taken for sequencing was PBMCs. The CDR3 DNA reads as TGCGCCAGCAGCTCTAAAGACAGGGGCCATGGCTACACCTTC. Translating it yields CASSSKDRGHGYTF.